In its sample, the clone carrying this T cell receptor (beta chain) was seen a few times. The target antigen is unknown. Every single patient, without exception, relapsed after autologous stem cell transplantation, and brentuximab vedotin exposure varied. Libraries were prepared by immunoSEQ multiplex PCR; TCRdb keeps only in-frame clonotypes and omits some of them. The sample includes about 22,000 clones, roughly 80% of them seen just once. This specimen comes from a study of PD-1 blockade in classical Hodgkin lymphoma. Study results and caveats: Relapsed/refractory patients reportedly had lower baseline diversity than newly diagnosed patients.

V was pared by 10 bases and J by 5 bases, with 18 bases between. The CDR3 length is 13 residues. CDR1 and CDR2 (germline): MNHNY, SVGAGI (reference sequence). This TCR was sampled from a human donor with classical Hodgkin lymphoma. The sample was peripheral blood mononuclear cells (PBMCs), taken before the second cycle of nivolumab. The J gene is TRBJ2-7, the V gene TRBV6-6; TRBD1 or TRBD2 may be the D gene (7 bases each). Here the CDR3 reads CATDREGRDEQYF. The DNA of the CDR3 is TGTGCCACTGACAGGGAGGGCCGCGACGAGCAGTACTTC.